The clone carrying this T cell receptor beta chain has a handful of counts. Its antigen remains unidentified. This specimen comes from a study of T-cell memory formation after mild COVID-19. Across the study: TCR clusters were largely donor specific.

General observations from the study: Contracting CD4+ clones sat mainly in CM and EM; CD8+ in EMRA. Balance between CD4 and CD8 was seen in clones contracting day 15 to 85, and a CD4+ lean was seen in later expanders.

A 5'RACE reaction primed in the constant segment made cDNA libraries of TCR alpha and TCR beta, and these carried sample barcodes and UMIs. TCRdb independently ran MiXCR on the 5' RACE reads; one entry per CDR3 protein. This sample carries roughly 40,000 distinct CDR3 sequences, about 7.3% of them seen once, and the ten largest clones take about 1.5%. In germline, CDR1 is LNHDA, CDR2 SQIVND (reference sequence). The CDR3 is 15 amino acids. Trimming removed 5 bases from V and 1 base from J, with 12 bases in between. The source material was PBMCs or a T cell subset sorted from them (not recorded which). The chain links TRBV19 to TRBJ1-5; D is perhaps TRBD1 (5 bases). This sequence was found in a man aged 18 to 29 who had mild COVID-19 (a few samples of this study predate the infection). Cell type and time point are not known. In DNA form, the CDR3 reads TGTGCCAGTAGTTTCGGGGGACGGAGCAATCAGCCCCAGCATTTT. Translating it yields CASSFGGRSNQPQHF.